This T cell receptor beta chain was documented in a study of blood T cell repertoires in COVID-19. Study overall: Specimens from acute and convalescent COVID-19 originated in the United States, Italy and Spain. From T cells, B-cell-depleted T cells, or PBMCs came the material, which was cDNA or gDNA.

As originally analysed: Reference gene primer amplification gave estimated nucleated cell counts. Produced via immunoSEQ multiplex PCR; TCRdb's table is partial and in-frame only. V, J and clone size are taken as reported in that table, and D and trimming were inferred from the DNA itself. The sample includes around 200,000 clones, 80% to 90% of them seen just once. Looked up from germline, CDR1 is MNHEY and CDR2 is SVGAGI. The CDR3 spans 14 residues. Between the trimmed V and J ends, which lost 0 bases and 1 base, there was a span of 6 bases. Sequenced material: peripheral blood. This rearrangement joins TRBV6-5 to TRBJ1-1; D call uncertain. This receptor was taken from a man between 35 and 55 years old with acute or convalescent COVID-19. Here the CDR3 DNA reads TGTGCCAGCAGTTACTCATTCAAGAACACTGAAGCTTTCTTT. Translated, it gives CASSYSFKNTEAFF.